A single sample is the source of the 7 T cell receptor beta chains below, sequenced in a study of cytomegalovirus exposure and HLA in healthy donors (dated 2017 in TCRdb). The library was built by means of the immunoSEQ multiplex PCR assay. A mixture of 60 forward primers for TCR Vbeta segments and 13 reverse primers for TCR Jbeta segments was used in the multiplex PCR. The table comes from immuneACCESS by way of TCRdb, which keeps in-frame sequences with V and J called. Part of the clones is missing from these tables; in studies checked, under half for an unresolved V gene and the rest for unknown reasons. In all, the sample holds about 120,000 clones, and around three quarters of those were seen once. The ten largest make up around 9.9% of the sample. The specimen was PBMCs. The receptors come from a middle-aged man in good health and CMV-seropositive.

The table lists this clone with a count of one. CDR3: CASSLEGAVGTGELFF. The CDR3 coding sequence is TGTGCCAGCAGCTTAGAGGGGGCGGTGGGCACCGGGGAGCTGTTTTTT. The J gene is TRBJ2-2, the V gene TRBV7-2; 7 bases fit TRBD1. This CDR3 is built from 16 residues. The V gene end was trimmed by 1 base and the J gene end by 4 bases; junction bases not matched to a gene: 6. Germline CDR1 and CDR2: SGHTA and FQGNSA.

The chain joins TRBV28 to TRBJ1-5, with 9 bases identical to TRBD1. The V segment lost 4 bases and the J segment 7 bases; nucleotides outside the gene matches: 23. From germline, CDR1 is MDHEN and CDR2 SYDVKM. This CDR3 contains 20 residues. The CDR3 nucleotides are TGTGCCAGCAGTTACCCCGGGACAGGGAAGCGATTTTGGGCTATCCAGCCCCAGCATTTT. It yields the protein CASSYPGTGKRFWAIQPQHF.

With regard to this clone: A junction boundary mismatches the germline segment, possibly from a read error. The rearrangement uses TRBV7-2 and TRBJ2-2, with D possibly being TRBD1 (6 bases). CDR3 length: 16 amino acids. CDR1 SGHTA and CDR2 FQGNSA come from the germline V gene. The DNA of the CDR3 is TGCGCCAGCAGCCAAGTATTCGGACAGACCACCGGGGAGCTGTTTTTT. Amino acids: CASSQVFGQTTGELFF. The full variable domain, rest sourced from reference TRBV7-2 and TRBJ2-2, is GAGVSQSPSNKVTEKGKDVELRCDPISGHTALYWYRQSLGQGLEFLIYFQGNSAPDKSGLPSDRFSAERTGGSVSTLTIQRTQQEDSAVYLCASSQVFGQTTGELFFGEGSRLTVL.

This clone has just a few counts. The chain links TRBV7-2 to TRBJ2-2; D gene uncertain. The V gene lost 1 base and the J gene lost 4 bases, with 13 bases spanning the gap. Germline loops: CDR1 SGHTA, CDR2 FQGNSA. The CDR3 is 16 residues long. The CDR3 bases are TGTGCCAGCAGCTTAGGGGTGTCAGGTGGCACCGGGGAGCTGTTTTTT. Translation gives CASSLGVSGGTGELFF.

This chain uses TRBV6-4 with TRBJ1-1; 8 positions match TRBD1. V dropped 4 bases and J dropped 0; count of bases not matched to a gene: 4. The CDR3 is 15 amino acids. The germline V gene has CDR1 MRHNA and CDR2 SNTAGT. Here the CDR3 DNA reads TGTGCCAGCAGTGCGACAGGGGAGATGAACACTGAAGCTTTCTTT. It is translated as CASSATGEMNTEAFF.

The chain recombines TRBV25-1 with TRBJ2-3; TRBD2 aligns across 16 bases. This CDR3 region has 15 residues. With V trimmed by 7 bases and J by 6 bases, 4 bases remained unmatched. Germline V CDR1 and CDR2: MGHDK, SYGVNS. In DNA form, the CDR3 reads TGTGCCAGCATTGGGACTAGCGGGGGGGCTGATACGCAGTATTTT. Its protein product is CASIGTSGGADTQYF.

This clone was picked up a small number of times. The CDR3 is CASNPDQETQYF. The CDR3 region has the DNA TGTGCCAGCAACCCGGACCAAGAGACCCAGTACTTC. The rearrangement uses TRBV2 and TRBJ2-5; D ambiguous. The length of the CDR3 is 12 residues. V was pared by 7 bases and J by 0 bases, with 6 bases between. From germline, CDR1 is SNHLY and CDR2 FYNNEI.